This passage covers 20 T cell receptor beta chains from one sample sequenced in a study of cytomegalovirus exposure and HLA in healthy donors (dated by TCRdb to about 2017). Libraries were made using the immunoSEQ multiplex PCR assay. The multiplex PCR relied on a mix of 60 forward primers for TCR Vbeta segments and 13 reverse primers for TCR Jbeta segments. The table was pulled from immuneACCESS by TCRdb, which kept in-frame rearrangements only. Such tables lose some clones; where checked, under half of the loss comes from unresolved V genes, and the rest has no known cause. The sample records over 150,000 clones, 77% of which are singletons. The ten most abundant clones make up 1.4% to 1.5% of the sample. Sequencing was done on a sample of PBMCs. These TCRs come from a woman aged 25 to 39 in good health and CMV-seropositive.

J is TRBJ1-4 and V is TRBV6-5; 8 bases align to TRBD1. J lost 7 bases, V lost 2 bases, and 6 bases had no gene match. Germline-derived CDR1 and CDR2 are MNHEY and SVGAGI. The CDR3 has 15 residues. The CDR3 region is CASSYLTGESEKLFF. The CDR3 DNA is TGTGCCAGCAGTTACCTGACAGGGGAAAGTGAAAAACTGTTTTTT.

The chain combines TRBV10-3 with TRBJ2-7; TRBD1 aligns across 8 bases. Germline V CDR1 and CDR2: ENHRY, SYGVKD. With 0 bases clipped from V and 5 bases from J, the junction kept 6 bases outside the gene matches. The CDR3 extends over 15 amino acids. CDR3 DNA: TGTGCCATCAGTGAGTCGATTGGCAGGGGGCACGAGCAGTACTTC. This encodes CAISESIGRGHEQYF.

CDR3 amino acids: CAWSSRRTGDYGYTF. As DNA, the CDR3 is TGTGCCTGGAGTTCTAGGCGGACAGGGGACTATGGCTACACCTTC. V gene TRBV30 combines with J gene TRBJ1-2; 9 bases agree with TRBD1. V trimming: 2 bases; J trimming: 3 bases; junction bases outside the gene matches: 7. Germline CDR1 is GTSNPN and CDR2 is SVGIG (reference sequence). CDR3 length: 15 residues.

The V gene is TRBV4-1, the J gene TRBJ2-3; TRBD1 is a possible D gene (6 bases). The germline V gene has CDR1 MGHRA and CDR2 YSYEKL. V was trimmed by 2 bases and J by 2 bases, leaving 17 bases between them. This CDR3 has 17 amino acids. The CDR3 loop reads CASSQRIRDTYTDTQYF. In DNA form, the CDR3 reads TGCGCCAGCAGCCAACGAATCCGGGACACCTACACAGATACGCAGTATTTT.

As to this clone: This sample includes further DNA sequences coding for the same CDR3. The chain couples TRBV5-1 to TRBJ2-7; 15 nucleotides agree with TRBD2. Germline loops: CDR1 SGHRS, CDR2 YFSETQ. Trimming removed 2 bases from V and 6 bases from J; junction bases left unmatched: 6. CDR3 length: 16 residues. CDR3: CASSFTPGLAGGEQYF. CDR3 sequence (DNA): TGCGCCAGCAGCTTTACCCCGGGACTAGCGGGGGGCGAGCAGTACTTC.

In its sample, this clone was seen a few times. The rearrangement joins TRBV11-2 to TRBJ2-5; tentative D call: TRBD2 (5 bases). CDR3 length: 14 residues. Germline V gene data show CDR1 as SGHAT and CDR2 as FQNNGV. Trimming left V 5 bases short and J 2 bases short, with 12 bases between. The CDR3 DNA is TGTGCCAGCAGCCATCCCACTAGTCAAGAGACCCAGTACTTC. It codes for CASSHPTSQETQYF.

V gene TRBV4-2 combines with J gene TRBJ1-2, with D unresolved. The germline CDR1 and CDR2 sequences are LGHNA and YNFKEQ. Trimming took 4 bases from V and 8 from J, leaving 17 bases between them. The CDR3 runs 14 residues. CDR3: CASSPLQGVEGYTF. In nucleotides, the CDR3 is TGTGCCAGCAGCCCTCTGCAAGGAGTGGAAGGCTACACCTTC.

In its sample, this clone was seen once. CDR3 in amino acids: CASSSRGLTNYGYTF. CDR3 nucleotide sequence: TGTGCCAGCAGTTCCAGGGGCCTAACTAACTATGGCTACACCTTC. J is TRBJ1-2 and V is TRBV28; weak D call: TRBD1 (6 bases). Trimming shortened V by 4 bases and J by 0 bases, and 12 bases separated the two germline ends. CDR1 is MDHEN and CDR2 is SYDVKM in the germline V gene. The CDR3 contains 15 residues.

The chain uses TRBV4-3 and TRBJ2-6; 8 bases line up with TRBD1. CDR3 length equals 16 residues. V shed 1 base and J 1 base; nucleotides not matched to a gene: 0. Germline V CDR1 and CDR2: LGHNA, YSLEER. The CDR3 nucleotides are TGCGCCAGCAGCCAAGGGACAGGGTCTGGGGCCAACGTCCTGACTTTC. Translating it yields CASSQGTGSGANVLTF.

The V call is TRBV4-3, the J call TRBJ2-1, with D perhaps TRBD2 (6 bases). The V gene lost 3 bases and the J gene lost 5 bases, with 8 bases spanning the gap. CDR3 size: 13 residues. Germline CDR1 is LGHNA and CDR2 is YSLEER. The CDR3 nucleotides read TGCGCCAGCAGCCAGGGACTCGACAATGAGCAGTTCTTC. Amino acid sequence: CASSQGLDNEQFF.

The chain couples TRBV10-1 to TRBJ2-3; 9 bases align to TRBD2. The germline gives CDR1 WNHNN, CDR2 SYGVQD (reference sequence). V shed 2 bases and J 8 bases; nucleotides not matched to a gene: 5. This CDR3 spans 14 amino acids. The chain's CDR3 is CASSEAGGPRTQYF. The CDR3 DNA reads TGCGCCAGCAGTGAGGCGGGAGGGCCGCGTACGCAGTATTTT.

The CDR3 spells CASSESGGSQPQHF. For the CDR3, the DNA is TGTGCCAGCAGTGAATCCGGAGGATCTCAGCCCCAGCATTTT. The genes are TRBV25-1 and TRBJ1-5; D not certain. V was cut by 1 base and J by 6 bases, with 10 bases left in between. The CDR3 has 14 residues. Germline lookup yields CDR1 MGHDK and CDR2 SYGVNS.

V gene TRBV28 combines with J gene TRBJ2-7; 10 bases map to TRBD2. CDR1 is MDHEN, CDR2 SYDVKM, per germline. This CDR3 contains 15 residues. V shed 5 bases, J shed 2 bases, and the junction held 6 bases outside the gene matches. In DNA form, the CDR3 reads TGTGCCAGCAGTACAACAACTAGCGGGACCTACGAGCAGTACTTC. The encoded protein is CASSTTTSGTYEQYF.

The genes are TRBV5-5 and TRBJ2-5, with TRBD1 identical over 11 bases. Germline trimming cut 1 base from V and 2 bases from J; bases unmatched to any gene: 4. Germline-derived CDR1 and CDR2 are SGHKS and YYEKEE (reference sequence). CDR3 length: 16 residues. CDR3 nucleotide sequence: TGTGCCAGCAGCTTGCCGGGACAGGGGGGACAAGAGACCCAGTACTTC. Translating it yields CASSLPGQGGQETQYF.

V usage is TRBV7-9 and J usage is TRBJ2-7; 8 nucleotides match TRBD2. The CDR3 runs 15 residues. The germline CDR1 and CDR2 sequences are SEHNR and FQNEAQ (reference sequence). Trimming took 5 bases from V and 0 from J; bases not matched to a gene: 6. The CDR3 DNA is TGTGCCAGCAGCCCGAGAGCGGGAGTCTCCTACGAGCAGTACTTC. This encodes CASSPRAGVSYEQYF.

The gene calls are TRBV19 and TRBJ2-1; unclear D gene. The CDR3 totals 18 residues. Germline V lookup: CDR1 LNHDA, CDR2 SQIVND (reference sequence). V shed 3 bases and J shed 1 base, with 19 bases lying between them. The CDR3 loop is CASSIRILLPPSYNEQFF. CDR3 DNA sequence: TGTGCCAGTAGTATCCGAATACTATTACCACCTTCCTACAATGAGCAGTTCTTC.

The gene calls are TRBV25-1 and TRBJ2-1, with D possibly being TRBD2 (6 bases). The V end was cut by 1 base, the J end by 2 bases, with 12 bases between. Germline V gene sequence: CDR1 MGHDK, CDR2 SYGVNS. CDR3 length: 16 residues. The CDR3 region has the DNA TGTGCCAGCAGTGAATGGGAGGAGAGTCCCTACAATGAGCAGTTCTTC. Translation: CASSEWEESPYNEQFF.

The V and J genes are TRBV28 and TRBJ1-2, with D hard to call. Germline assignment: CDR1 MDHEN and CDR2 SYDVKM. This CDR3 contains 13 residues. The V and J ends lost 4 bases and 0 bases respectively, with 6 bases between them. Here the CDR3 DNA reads TGTGCCAGCAGTTCCGAGCCTAACTATGGCTACACCTTC. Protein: CASSSEPNYGYTF.

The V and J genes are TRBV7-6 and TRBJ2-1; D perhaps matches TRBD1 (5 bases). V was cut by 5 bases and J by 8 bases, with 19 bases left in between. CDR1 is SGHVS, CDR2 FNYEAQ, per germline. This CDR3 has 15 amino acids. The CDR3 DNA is TGTGCCAGCAGCCACGAGGCAGGGTCGAACGATGAGCAGTTCTTC. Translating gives CASSHEAGSNDEQFF.

CDR3 sequence reads: CATSRERFRDNNEQFF. In DNA, the CDR3 is TGTGCCACCAGCAGAGAGAGGTTCCGCGATAACAATGAGCAGTTCTTC. The chain is built from TRBV15 and TRBJ2-1, with D unclear. Trimming shortened V by 0 bases and J by 5 bases, and 14 bases separated the two germline ends. The CDR3 extends over 16 amino acids. Looked up from germline, CDR1 is LNHNV and CDR2 is YYDKDF (reference sequence).